This passage covers 14 T cell receptor beta chains from one sample sequenced in a study of blood T cells in healthy people across ages (dated by TCRdb to between 2014 and 2016). The method was 5' RACE. The second PCR ran for roughly 6 to 11 cycles and used a J-beta primer mix along with a sample-barcoded 5' primer. TCRdb reanalyzed the raw reads on its own, using fastp at Q25 for trimming and MiXCR for clone calling, and kept in-frame beta chains. Identical CDR3 protein sequences are pooled into one entry, listed with their most common genes and DNA. The sample table shows fewer than 2,000,000 distinct CDR3 sequences, and more than 35% are seen once. The ten largest clones take up more than 20% of the sample. Sequencing was done on a sample of blood. These receptors came from a human donor in good health.

This clonotype was seen a few times. The chain joins TRBV6-2 or TRBV6-3 to TRBJ1-4; maybe TRBD1 (5 bases). The V gene lost 0 bases and the J gene lost 7 bases, with 15 bases spanning the gap. Per the germline V gene, CDR1 is MNHEY and CDR2 is SVGEGT. This CDR3 has 16 amino acids. CDR3 sequence reads: CASSYSSDSGPEKLFF. The CDR3 region has the DNA TGTGCCAGCAGTTACTCTTCCGACAGCGGTCCTGAAAAACTGTTTTTT.

Notes on this clonotype: Compared with germline, one end of the junction differs, possibly owing to a read error. This chain uses TRBV12-3 or TRBV12-4 with TRBJ1-2, with no clear D. This CDR3 has 15 residues. Written as DNA, the CDR3 is TGTACCAGCAGTCCTTCGAGGAGATGGGACTATGGCTACACCTTC. Translation: CTSSPSRRWDYGYTF.

This clonotype was seen only a few times. A read error may produce the germline difference seen at one junction end. This sequence joins TRBV7-2 and TRBJ1-1; TRBD1 is a possible D gene (6 bases). CDR3 length equals 14 residues. Germline CDR1 reads SGHTA; CDR2 reads FQGNSA. CDR3 sequence reads: CASSLLEGGTEAFF. CDR3 in DNA: TGCGCCAGCAGCCTCCTCGAAGGGGGGACTGAAGCTTTCTTT.

Only one count was recorded for this clonotype. The chain carries TRBV20-1 and TRBJ2-2; 12 bases map to TRBD2. J lost 5 bases, V lost 3 bases, and 10 bases had no gene match. Per the germline V gene, CDR1 is DFQATT and CDR2 is SNEGSKA (reference sequence). The CDR3 totals 17 residues. Here the CDR3 DNA reads TGCAGTGCTAGCTTCTCTAGCGGGGGGGCGGAGACCGGGGAGCTGTTTTTT. It translates to CSASFSSGGAETGELFF.

The chain uses TRBV7-2 and TRBJ1-4; D possibly corresponds to TRBD1 (5 bases). Germline V gene lookup returns CDR1 SGHTA and CDR2 FQGNSA. CDR3 length equals 13 residues. V gave up 1 base and J gave up 16 bases, with 16 bases separating them. CDR3 in DNA: TGTGCCAGCAGCTTAGTATCGTCAGGGAGGGGGTTTTTT. Translated, it gives CASSLVSSGRGFF.

The V gene is TRBV2, the J gene TRBJ2-3, with 8 positions matching TRBD1. The CDR3 length is 14 residues. Germline V CDR1 and CDR2: SNHLY, FYNNEI. V was clipped by 7 bases and J by 4 bases; unmatched bases: 7. The CDR3 region is CASTGQVRSDTQYF. The CDR3 DNA reads TGTGCCAGCACGGGACAGGTCAGGTCAGATACGCAGTATTTT.

This clonotype has just a few counts. The chain recombines TRBV28 with TRBJ1-4; tentative D call: TRBD1 (6 bases). CDR1 is MDHEN, CDR2 SYDVKM, per germline. Trimming shortened V by 7 bases and J by 5 bases, and 17 bases separated the two germline ends. The CDR3 length is 15 residues. Here the CDR3 reads CASTLYGGANEKLFF. CDR3 DNA: TGTGCCAGCACCCTTTACGGGGGCGCCAATGAAAAACTGTTTTTT.

The rearrangement joins TRBV12-3 or TRBV12-4 to TRBJ2-1; D may be TRBD2 (7 bases). This CDR3 has 16 residues. V lost 3 bases and J 1 base, leaving 13 bases between the germline ends. As DNA, the CDR3 is TGTGCCAGCAGTTTCCCGGGGGGCCAATCCTACAATGAGCAGTTCTTC. Protein product: CASSFPGGQSYNEQFF.

This rearrangement joins TRBV19 to TRBJ1-5; 11 bases line up with TRBD1. V was clipped by 5 bases and J by 9 bases; unmatched bases: 6. CDR3 length: 14 amino acids. Germline CDR1 reads LNHDA; CDR2 reads SQIVND (reference sequence). The CDR3 DNA sequence: TGTGCCAGTAGTGGGACAGGGGGGTTTGGGCCCCAGCATTTT. Protein: CASSGTGGFGPQHF.

This clonotype was seen a few times. In DNA, the CDR3 is TGTGCCAGCAGCTTAAGGGGATTCAATAATTCACCCCTCCACTTT. Residues: CASSLRGFNNSPLHF. The chain carries TRBV7-9 and TRBJ1-6; D might be TRBD1 (5 bases). Trimming stripped 2 bases from V and 5 bases from J, with 10 bases between. Germline V gene data show CDR1 as SEHNR and CDR2 as FQNEAQ (reference sequence). The CDR3 length is 15 residues.

The chain carries TRBV24-1 and TRBJ2-1, with 8 positions matching TRBD1. Germline trimming cut 3 bases from V and 0 bases from J; bases unmatched to any gene: 9. Germline V lookup: CDR1 KGHDR, CDR2 SFDVKD. This CDR3 has 18 amino acids. The DNA for the CDR3 is TGTGCCACCAGTGATAGAAATTACGGACAGGGCTCCTACAATGAGCAGTTCTTC. The encoded protein is CATSDRNYGQGSYNEQFF.

The gene calls are TRBV7-2 and TRBJ1-2; weak D call: TRBD1 (6 bases). This CDR3 is built from 17 residues. Per germline, CDR1 SGHTA and CDR2 FQGNSA. The germline V and J ends were trimmed by 2 bases and 4 bases, with 20 bases remaining between them. CDR3 region: CASSLKSLSGGSYGYTF. CDR3 nucleotides: TGTGCCAGCAGCTTAAAGAGTCTTTCGGGGGGCAGCTATGGCTACACCTTC.

This clonotype was picked up a small number of times. The chain couples TRBV20-1 to TRBJ2-1; D is undetermined. Trimming cost V 5 bases and J 5 bases, with 10 bases left between them. Germline CDR1 and CDR2: DFQATT and SNEGSKA (reference sequence). The CDR3 is made up of 12 amino acids. The CDR3 reads CSARRTNNEQFF. CDR3 bases: TGCAGTGCTCGTCGGACCAACAATGAGCAGTTCTTC.

This clonotype was seen only a few times. This chain joins TRBV6-6 and TRBJ2-1, with D possibly matching TRBD1 (6 bases). There are 17 residues in the CDR3. CDR1 is MNHNY and CDR2 is SVGAGI in the germline V gene (reference sequence). V was clipped by 0 bases and J by 3 bases, with 15 bases between them. CDR3 sequence reads: CASSYSDEGGDYNEQFF. DNA of the CDR3: TGTGCCAGCAGTTACTCGGATGAAGGGGGTGACTACAATGAGCAGTTCTTC.